One sample yielded the 27 T cell receptor beta chains listed below, sequenced in a study of CD8 T cells in ankylosing spondylitis. General study results and limits: Made up of eight highly homologous variants, a TCR beta motif appeared characteristic of ankylosing spondylitis blood.

No antigens are known for them. TCRdb recomputed calls from the 5' RACE reads with MiXCR, one row per CDR3 protein. The repertoire holds over 200,000 distinct CDR3 sequences, with around 17% as singletons. Specimen: blood, either unsorted or a sorted T cell fraction (not recorded which). These receptors all come from a male donor with ankylosing spondylitis.

The chain combines TRBV2 with TRBJ2-1; D is uncertain. V gave up 8 bases and J gave up 2 bases, with 10 bases separating them. CDR1 and CDR2 from the germline V gene are SNHLY and FYNNEI. This CDR3 is 13 amino acids long. The CDR3 coding sequence is TGTGCCAGCTCCCGGCCAGCCTACAATGAGCAGTTCTTC. This gives the protein CASSRPAYNEQFF. Supplemented by reference TRBV2 and TRBJ2-1, the full variable domain reads EPEVTQTPSHQVTQMGQEVILRCVPISNHLYFYWYRQILGQKVEFLVSFYNNEISEKSEIFDDQFSVERPDGSNFTLKIRSTKLEDSAMYFCASSRPAYNEQFFGPGTRLTVL.

This clonotype was picked up many times. The chain recombines TRBV12-3 or TRBV12-4 with TRBJ2-5, with D perhaps TRBD2 (5 bases). This CDR3 is built from 13 residues. The V end lost 1 base, the J end lost 4 bases, and 7 bases lay between the germline ends. The chain's CDR3 is CASSLGGAETQYF. CDR3 bases: TGTGCCAGCAGTTTAGGGGGAGCAGAGACCCAGTACTTC.

The gene calls are TRBV9 and TRBJ2-1; D gene ambiguous. Trimming cost V 3 bases and J 5 bases, with 9 bases left between them. CDR3 length: 13 amino acids. CDR1 is SGDLS and CDR2 is YYNGEE in the germline V gene. This CDR3 reads CASSEGDNNEQFF. The CDR3 nucleotides are TGTGCCAGCAGCGAAGGAGATAACAATGAGCAGTTCTTC. The whole variable domain, remainder taken from reference TRBV9 and TRBJ2-1, is DSGVTQTPKHLITATGQRVTLRCSPRSGDLSVYWYQQSLDQGLQFLIQYYNGEERAKGNILERFSAQQFPDLHSELNLSSLELGDSALYFCASSEGDNNEQFFGPGTRLTVL.

The chain employs TRBV4-1 and TRBJ2-1; possibly TRBD1 for D (5 bases). The V gene's germline CDR1 is MGHRA and CDR2 YSYEKL. V was shortened by 1 base and J by 5 bases, with 9 bases between the two germline ends. The CDR3 length is 14 residues. In nucleotides, the CDR3 is TGCGCCAGCAGCCAAGTTCTAGGGGACAATGAGCAGTTCTTC. Its protein is CASSQVLGDNEQFF.

The genes are TRBV27 and TRBJ2-5; D remains ambiguous. Trimming took off 4 bases at V and 2 bases at J, with 14 bases between the two ends. The CDR3 totals 15 residues. CDR1 MNHEY and CDR2 SMNVEV come from the germline V gene (reference sequence). CDR3 sequence (DNA): TGTGCCAGCAGTTCCCTCGTGGCGCCTCAAGAGACCCAGTACTTC. Its protein product is CASSSLVAPQETQYF.

The chain recombines TRBV7-9 with TRBJ2-1; 7 bases are shared with TRBD2. The germline gives CDR1 SEHNR, CDR2 FQNEAQ (reference sequence). V lost 2 bases, J lost 8 bases, and 9 bases stayed unmatched. The CDR3 length is 15 residues. The DNA for the CDR3 is TGTGCCAGCAGCTTACTCCCCGGGAGGTACGATGAGCAGTTCTTC. This translates into CASSLLPGRYDEQFF.

This clonotype has more than one count but fewer than ten. J is TRBJ2-7 and V is TRBV2, with D perhaps TRBD2 (6 bases). The CDR3 has 15 residues. V was shortened by 2 bases and J by 2 bases, with 13 bases between the two germline ends. Germline loops: CDR1 SNHLY, CDR2 FYNNEI. CDR3 sequence reads: CASSEYPSVAYEQYF. In DNA form, the CDR3 reads TGTGCCAGCAGTGAATACCCTAGCGTTGCCTACGAGCAGTACTTC.

This chain uses TRBV5-6 with TRBJ1-2, with TRBD1 matching 8 bases. There are 16 residues in the CDR3. Germline V gene data show CDR1 as SGHDT and CDR2 as YYEEEE. With V trimmed by 0 bases and J by 5 bases, 9 bases remained unmatched. This CDR3 is CASSLGGQGGFYGYTF. Here the CDR3 DNA reads TGTGCCAGCAGCTTGGGTGGACAGGGAGGTTTTTATGGCTACACCTTC.

The chain combines TRBV12-3 or TRBV12-4 with TRBJ2-7; TRBD2 might be the D (6 bases). V lost 2 bases to trimming and J lost 6 bases, with 17 bases between them. This CDR3 comprises 15 residues. CDR3: CASSLPGLGSTEQYF. CDR3 sequence (DNA): TGTGCCAGCAGTTTACCGGGACTGGGGTCTACCGAGCAGTACTTC.

The chain is built from TRBV6-5 and TRBJ2-1; 7 nucleotides line up with TRBD1. CDR3 length: 14 residues. The germline gives CDR1 MNHEY, CDR2 SVGAGI. After removal of 2 bases from V and 5 bases from J, the junction contained 3 bases not matched to a gene. The chain's CDR3 is CASSYPDRDNEQFF. CDR3 coding DNA: TGTGCCAGCAGTTACCCCGACAGGGACAATGAGCAGTTCTTC.

There are many counts of this clonotype. Germline is not matched at one junction end, which may reflect a read error. The chain employs TRBV7-7 and TRBJ1-1; no reliable D call. The V gene's germline CDR1 is SSHAT and CDR2 FNYEAQ (reference sequence). The CDR3 is 13 residues long. The CDR3: CASSLFMNTEAFF. The CDR3 DNA reads TGTGCTAGCAGCCTATTCATGAACACTGAAGCTTTCTTT. The full variable domain, in which reference TRBV7-7 and TRBJ1-1 provide the parts outside the CDR3, is GAGVSQSPRYKVTKRGQDVTLRCDPISSHATLYWYQQALGQGPEFLTYFNYEAQPDKSGLPSDRFSAERPEGSISTLTIQRTEQRDSAMYRCASSLFMNTEAFFGQGTRLTVV.

Many counts were recorded for this clonotype. The chain has TRBV4-3 and TRBJ2-1; the match to TRBD2 covers 11 bases. This CDR3 comprises 17 residues. Unmatched junction bases numbered 8, after V lost 4 bases and J lost 3 bases. The germline V gene has CDR1 LGHNA and CDR2 YSLEER. Here the CDR3 DNA reads TGCGCCAGCAGCCCGGGACTAGCGGATACGATCTACAATGAGCAGTTCTTC. It is translated as CASSPGLADTIYNEQFF.

There are a few counts of this clonotype. The rearrangement joins TRBV12-3 or TRBV12-4 to TRBJ1-4; 7 positions match TRBD1. CDR3 length: 15 amino acids. The trim removed 1 base at V and 8 bases at J, leaving 7 bases unmatched. CDR3 loop: CASSLDRGRGEKLFF. The CDR3, as DNA: TGTGCCAGCAGTTTAGACAGGGGAAGGGGGGAAAAACTGTTTTTT.

In its sample, this clonotype was seen a few times. The chain joins TRBV7-8 to TRBJ1-1, with TRBD1 as a possible D gene (5 bases). Germline CDR1 and CDR2: SGHVS and FQNEAQ. This CDR3 has 17 residues. Deletions cut 1 base from V and 3 bases from J, with 18 bases between. This CDR3 is CASSLEVGWGLDTEAFF. As DNA, the CDR3 is TGTGCCAGCAGCTTAGAAGTTGGATGGGGACTTGACACTGAAGCTTTCTTT.

V gene TRBV28 combines with J gene TRBJ1-5; 9 bases align to TRBD1. This CDR3 is built from 15 residues. The germline CDR1 and CDR2 sequences are MDHEN and SYDVKM. V was clipped by 5 bases and J by 4 bases; unmatched bases: 6. In DNA, the CDR3 is TGTGCCAGCAGTACTACAGGGGGCCCGAATCAGCCCCAGCATTTT. It translates to CASSTTGGPNQPQHF.

This clonotype was seen repeatedly, ten times or more. V and J are TRBV12-3 or TRBV12-4 and TRBJ2-1; 10 bases fit TRBD2. The length of the CDR3 is 15 residues. V shed 1 base and J 9 bases; nucleotides not matched to a gene: 6. The CDR3 sequence is CASSLVASGSGEQFF. In nucleotides, the CDR3 is TGTGCCAGCAGTTTAGTTGCTAGCGGGAGTGGTGAGCAGTTCTTC.

A few counts support this clonotype. The chain links TRBV9 to TRBJ2-7, with D perhaps TRBD1 (5 bases). Germline assignment: CDR1 SGDLS and CDR2 YYNGEE. V shed 3 bases and J shed 5 bases, with 15 bases lying between them. The CDR3 sequence is 14 residues long. CDR3 sequence (DNA): TGTGCCAGCAGCGCGTTTCAGGGTAGGGACGAGCAGTACTTC. Its protein product is CASSAFQGRDEQYF.

The rearrangement uses TRBV2 and TRBJ2-1, with 7 bases lining up with TRBD2. Germline-derived CDR1 and CDR2 are SNHLY and FYNNEI. V lost 7 bases to trimming and J lost 7 bases; unmatched junction nucleotides: 13. This CDR3 is 15 amino acids long. CDR3 in amino acids: CASMVASGRENEQFF. As DNA, the CDR3 is TGTGCCAGCATGGTAGCCTCCGGGCGGGAGAATGAGCAGTTCTTC.

This clonotype was seen a few times. The rearrangement links TRBV12-3 or TRBV12-4 to TRBJ2-2; D unclear. V gave up 6 bases and J gave up 0 bases, with 14 bases separating them. The CDR3 spans 16 residues. Here the CDR3 reads CASSHPDGSNTGELFF. The CDR3 nucleotides read TGTGCCAGCAGCCATCCCGACGGATCGAACACCGGGGAGCTGTTTTTT.

The chain recombines TRBV12-3 or TRBV12-4 with TRBJ2-1; 10 nucleotides align to TRBD2. The CDR3 is 13 amino acids. Germline trimming cut 5 bases from V and 10 bases from J; bases unmatched to any gene: 5. This CDR3 is CASSPGTSAEQFF. CDR3 DNA sequence: TGTGCCAGCAGTCCAGGGACTAGCGCCGAGCAGTTCTTC.

This clonotype was recorded at least ten times. The rearrangement links TRBV5-1 to TRBJ1-2; 8 bases map to TRBD1. The germline gives CDR1 SGHRS, CDR2 YFSETQ. The CDR3 contains 15 residues. Germline trimming cut 4 bases from V and 2 bases from J; bases unmatched to any gene: 7. The CDR3 DNA follows: TGCGCCAGCAGCCTCGGACAGGGAGTAAACTATGGCTACACCTTC. This codes for CASSLGQGVNYGYTF.

V and J are TRBV5-1 and TRBJ1-1; D uncertain. V was cut by 5 bases and J by 1 base, with 6 bases left in between. The CDR3 covers 12 residues. Germline CDR1 is SGHRS and CDR2 is YFSETQ. The CDR3 spells CASRTTNTEAFF. CDR3 coding DNA: TGCGCCAGCAGAACTACGAACACTGAAGCTTTCTTT. The full variable domain, in which reference TRBV5-1 and TRBJ1-1 provide the parts outside the CDR3, is KAGVTQTPRYLIKTRGQQVTLSCSPISGHRSVSWYQQTPGQGLQFLFEYFSETQRNKGNFPGRFSGRQFSNSRSEMNVSTLELGDSALYLCASRTTNTEAFFGQGTRLTVV.

This clonotype has a handful of counts. V is TRBV29-1 and J is TRBJ2-1; maybe TRBD1 (6 bases). V dropped 3 bases and J dropped 8 bases, with 11 bases sitting between them. CDR1 is SQVTM and CDR2 is ANQGSEA in the germline V gene. The CDR3 extends over 12 amino acids. The CDR3 reads CSVDLGADEQFF. As DNA, the CDR3 is TGCAGCGTTGATTTGGGGGCGGATGAGCAGTTCTTC.

The chain couples TRBV4-1 to TRBJ1-1; TRBD1 agrees at 7 bases. This CDR3 is built from 14 residues. Germline values: CDR1 MGHRA, CDR2 YSYEKL. V trimming: 7 bases; J trimming: 4 bases; junction bases outside the gene matches: 9. The CDR3 region is CASTEGGRGTEAFF. The CDR3 nucleotides read TGCGCCAGCACGGAAGGGGGCAGGGGCACTGAAGCTTTCTTT.

This clonotype was recorded a few times. V and J are TRBV12-5 and TRBJ2-3; D call uncertain. Germline lookup yields CDR1 LGHNT and CDR2 FRNRAP. The CDR3 length is 14 residues. Deletions cut 1 base from V and 0 bases from J, with 5 bases between. The CDR3 spells CASGLGGSTDTQYF. The CDR3 nucleotides are TGTGCTAGTGGTTTGGGGGGTAGCACAGATACGCAGTATTTT.

This clonotype was detected a few times. The rearrangement joins TRBV6-2 or TRBV6-3 to TRBJ2-5; a weak D match, TRBD2 (5 bases). CDR1 is MNHEY and CDR2 is SVGEGT in the germline V gene. This CDR3 has 13 residues. Trimming took 7 bases from V and 5 from J, leaving 14 bases between them. The CDR3 DNA reads as TGTGCCAGCACTAGATCTAGCTGGGAGACCCAGTACTTC. It codes for CASTRSSWETQYF.

This clonotype was found a few times. The V gene is TRBV4-3, the J gene TRBJ2-1, with no clear D. V was pared by 3 bases and J by 6 bases, with 6 bases between. The CDR3 contains 12 residues. Germline V gives CDR1 LGHNA, CDR2 YSLEER. The CDR3, as DNA: TGCGCCAGCAGCCACGGTCCCAATGAGCAGTTCTTC. Protein sequence: CASSHGPNEQFF.